The 23 T cell receptor beta chains presented below share a single source sample, sequenced in a study of cytotoxic CD8 clonotypes in ibrutinib-treated CLL. TCRdb's table, derived via immunoSEQ multiplex PCR, lists solely in-frame clones and lacks some. The table lists around 200,000 clones, 70% to 75% of them singletons. The material was PBMCs, obtained after 12 months of ibrutinib treatment. The source of these receptors is a human donor with chronic lymphocytic leukemia.

The chain combines TRBV19 with TRBJ2-7, with D tentatively TRBD1 (5 bases). This CDR3 is built from 13 residues. V dropped 11 bases and J dropped 0 bases, with 14 bases sitting between them. The germline CDR1 and CDR2 sequences are LNHDA and SQIVND (reference sequence). CDR3 region: CAAFGHPSYEQYF. Here the CDR3 DNA reads TGTGCCGCTTTCGGACATCCCTCCTACGAGCAGTACTTC.

This chain uses TRBV6-5 with TRBJ2-1; 7 nucleotides match TRBD2. The V gene's germline CDR1 is MNHEY and CDR2 SVGAGI. This CDR3 is 15 amino acids long. Trimming took 5 bases from V and 6 from J; bases not matched to a gene: 10. Here the CDR3 reads CASSKGLLPINEQFF. The CDR3 nucleotides read TGTGCCAGCAGTAAGGGACTATTACCCATCAATGAGCAGTTCTTC.

This clone was seen a few times. This chain connects TRBV11-3 to TRBJ2-1, with 7 bases identical to TRBD1. The CDR3 totals 16 residues. Germline loops: CDR1 SGHNT, CDR2 YENEEA. V lost 4 bases and J lost 0; bases outside the gene matches: 6. The CDR3 spells CASSSQGWDSYNEQFF. In DNA form, the CDR3 reads TGTGCCAGCAGCTCACAGGGGTGGGACTCCTACAATGAGCAGTTCTTC.

V gene TRBV6-5 combines with J gene TRBJ1-1, with D unresolved. Germline loops: CDR1 MNHEY, CDR2 SVGAGI. This CDR3 has 14 amino acids. V gave up 1 base and J gave up 4 bases, with 10 bases separating them. The DNA of the CDR3 is TGTGCCAGCAGTTACTTTACGGGCTCCACTGAAGCTTTCTTT. Residues: CASSYFTGSTEAFF.

This clone appeared a single time. The chain joins TRBV2 to TRBJ2-3; D is perhaps TRBD2 (7 bases). Trimming pared 10 bases from V and 5 bases from J, leaving 22 bases between. The CDR3 length is 15 residues. CDR1 is SNHLY, CDR2 FYNNEI, per germline. The CDR3 protein is CATQPRGLAGDTQYF. The CDR3 DNA reads as TGTGCCACCCAACCGCGGGGGCTTGCCGGAGATACGCAGTATTTT.

The J gene is TRBJ1-5, the V gene TRBV28; D call uncertain. With 5 bases removed from V and 7 bases from J, the gap between germline ends came to 15 bases. Germline V gene sequence: CDR1 MDHEN, CDR2 SYDVKM. CDR3 size: 14 residues. The DNA of the CDR3 is TGTGCCAGCAGTCCCCGTACATACGGACAGCCCCAGCATTTT. Translation: CASSPRTYGQPQHF. Filled out from reference TRBV28 and TRBJ1-5, the complete variable domain reads DVKVTQSSRYLVKRTGEKVFLECVQDMDHENMFWYRQDPGLGLRLIYFSYDVKMKEKGDIPEGYSVSREKKERFSLILESASTNQTSMYLCASSPRTYGQPQHFGDGTRLSIL.

This clone was seen a few times. V usage is TRBV28 and J usage is TRBJ2-2; no clear D gene. This CDR3 contains 14 residues. Germline assignment: CDR1 MDHEN and CDR2 SYDVKM. Trimming removed 3 bases at V and 6 bases at J, with 11 bases between. Here the CDR3 DNA reads TGTGCCAGCAGTTTCGGCCCTAGGGCCGGGGAGCTGTTTTTT. It specifies CASSFGPRAGELFF.

This rearrangement joins TRBV2 to TRBJ1-2, with D possibly TRBD1 on 6 matching bases. CDR1 is SNHLY and CDR2 is FYNNEI in the germline V gene. The CDR3 sequence is 15 residues long. Trimming left V 7 bases short and J 6 bases short, with 21 bases between. The CDR3 DNA follows: TGTGCCAGCACTCCCCGCGGGGGCCAGGGGAATGGCTACACCTTC. Translating gives CASTPRGGQGNGYTF.

The rearrangement uses TRBV6-5 and TRBJ1-6, with D hard to call. This CDR3 is 14 amino acids long. Germline CDR1 reads MNHEY; CDR2 reads SVGAGI. Trimming took off 0 bases at V and 8 bases at J, with 8 bases between the two ends. CDR3 sequence: CASSYSGRDSPLHF. CDR3 in DNA: TGTGCCAGCAGTTACTCAGGCCGGGATTCACCCCTCCACTTT.

This chain links TRBV4-3 with TRBJ1-1; perhaps TRBD1 as D (5 bases). CDR1 is LGHNA, CDR2 YSLEER, per germline. Trimming removed 0 bases at V and 0 bases at J, with 14 bases between. The CDR3 covers 17 residues. The CDR3 protein is CASSQESSTEMNTEAFF. The CDR3, as DNA: TGCGCCAGCAGCCAAGAATCATCGACAGAAATGAACACTGAAGCTTTCTTT.

The chain has TRBV29-1 and TRBJ1-5; weak D call: TRBD1 (5 bases). V was trimmed by 7 bases and J by 7 bases, leaving 14 bases between them. CDR3 length equals 12 residues. CDR1 and CDR2 from the germline V gene are SQVTM and ANQGSEA. CDR3 sequence (DNA): TGCAGCGGAAAGTGGGGGAACCAGCCCCAGCATTTT. This gives the protein CSGKWGNQPQHF. The complete variable domain, with remaining parts taken from reference TRBV29-1 and TRBJ1-5, reads SAVISQKPSRDICQRGTSLTIQCQVDSQVTMMFWYRQQPGQSLTLIATANQGSEATYESGFVIDKFPISRPNLTFSTLTVSNMSPEDSSIYLCSGKWGNQPQHFGDGTRLSIL.

The V call is TRBV19, the J call TRBJ1-1; possible D gene TRBD1, 5 bases. Germline CDR1 LNHDA, CDR2 SQIVND (reference sequence). V lost 5 bases and J 7 bases, leaving 14 bases between the germline ends. CDR3 length: 13 amino acids. The CDR3 reads CASSLYRDREAFF. For the CDR3, the DNA is TGTGCCAGTAGTCTTTACCGGGACCGTGAAGCTTTCTTT.

V is TRBV29-1 and J is TRBJ2-7; 9 bases match TRBD2. This CDR3 has 12 amino acids. V was pared by 7 bases and J by 4 bases, with 5 bases of the junction left unmatched. Germline CDR1 SQVTM, CDR2 ANQGSEA. CDR3 protein: CSACSGRYEQYF. Here the CDR3 DNA reads TGCAGCGCCTGCAGCGGGAGGTACGAGCAGTACTTC.

This chain links TRBV2 with TRBJ1-2; no clear D gene. V lost 0 bases, J lost 0 bases, and 5 bases lay in between. CDR3 length: 14 amino acids. CDR1 and CDR2 (germline): SNHLY, FYNNEI. The CDR3: CASSEASANYGYTF. The CDR3, as DNA: TGTGCCAGCAGTGAAGCGTCAGCTAACTATGGCTACACCTTC. The full variable domain, in which reference TRBV2 and TRBJ1-2 provide the parts outside the CDR3, is EPEVTQTPSHQVTQMGQEVILRCVPISNHLYFYWYRQILGQKVEFLVSFYNNEISEKSEIFDDQFSVERPDGSNFTLKIRSTKLEDSAMYFCASSEASANYGYTFGSGTRLTVV.

V and J are TRBV7-2 and TRBJ2-7; 10 positions agree with TRBD2. From germline, CDR1 is SGHTA and CDR2 FQGNSA. V shed 1 base and J 5 bases; nucleotides not matched to a gene: 14. The CDR3 sequence is 18 residues long. Here the CDR3 reads CASSLVGASGRFYDEQYF. The CDR3 DNA reads TGTGCCAGCAGCTTAGTTGGGGCTAGCGGGAGATTTTACGACGAGCAGTACTTC. Full variable domain (outside the CDR3, taken from reference TRBV7-2 and TRBJ2-7): GAGVSQSPSNKVTEKGKDVELRCDPISGHTALYWYRQSLGQGLEFLIYFQGNSAPDKSGLPSDRFSAERTGGSVSTLTIQRTQQEDSAVYLCASSLVGASGRFYDEQYFGPGTRLTVT.

The chain employs TRBV29-1 and TRBJ2-7, with D perhaps being TRBD1 or TRBD2 (5 bases each). CDR1 is SQVTM and CDR2 is ANQGSEA in the germline V gene. The CDR3 totals 15 residues. V gave up 4 bases and J gave up 4 bases, with 20 bases separating them. The CDR3, as DNA: TGCAGCGTTGTCCCCGGACCCCCTTGGGGGTACGAGCAGTACTTC. This codes for CSVVPGPPWGYEQYF.

The table lists this clone with a count of one. The chain links TRBV30 to TRBJ1-3, with D tentatively TRBD1 (6 bases). The CDR3 has 15 amino acids. The V end was cut by 4 bases, the J end by 0 bases, with 13 bases between. Germline assignment: CDR1 GTSNPN and CDR2 SVGIG (reference sequence). CDR3 nucleotides: TGTGCCTGGACCCGGACAGCTCTCTCTGGAAACACCATATATTTT. It translates to CAWTRTALSGNTIYF.

The chain uses TRBV19 and TRBJ2-7; D call uncertain. This CDR3 spans 11 amino acids. Germline V gene sequence: CDR1 LNHDA, CDR2 SQIVND (reference sequence). Trimming pared 11 bases from V and 4 bases from J, leaving 12 bases between. DNA of the CDR3: TGTGCCGGTCTCAGGCAGTACGAGCAGTACTTC. It translates to CAGLRQYEQYF.

This clone was seen only once. The chain is built from TRBV18 and TRBJ1-5; TRBD1 matches 8 bases. The germline V gene has CDR1 KGHSH and CDR2 LQKENI. Losses at the gene ends were 4 bases for V and 4 bases for J; bases not matched to a gene: 12. This CDR3 is built from 17 residues. CDR3 sequence reads: CASSRQGALSGNQPQHF. The CDR3 DNA reads as TGTGCCAGCTCACGTCAGGGGGCGCTTTCGGGTAATCAGCCCCAGCATTTT.

This clone was detected only a few times. V is TRBV30 and J is TRBJ1-6, with TRBD1 as a possible D gene (5 bases). Germline assignment: CDR1 GTSNPN and CDR2 SVGIG (reference sequence). The CDR3 contains 15 residues. V shed 0 bases and J shed 9 bases, with 15 bases lying between them. The DNA of the CDR3 is TGTGCCTGGAGTGTACCGAGGGGTATAGGTTCACCCCTCCACTTT. Residues: CAWSVPRGIGSPLHF.

V and J are TRBV30 and TRBJ2-7; D may be TRBD1 (5 bases). With 0 bases removed from V and 0 bases from J, the gap between germline ends came to 12 bases. CDR1 is GTSNPN and CDR2 is SVGIG in the germline V gene (reference sequence). The CDR3 spans 15 residues. CDR3 nucleotides: TGTGCCTGGAGTGTATCTGGGGCCCTCTCCTACGAGCAGTACTTC. Protein: CAWSVSGALSYEQYF. The full variable domain, its missing parts supplied by reference TRBV30 and TRBJ2-7, is SQTIHQWPATLVQPVGSPLSLECTVEGTSNPNLYWYRQAAGRGLQLLFYSVGIGQISSEVPQNLSASRPQDRQFILSSKKLLLSDSGFYLCAWSVSGALSYEQYFGPGTRLTVT.

This chain connects TRBV5-1 to TRBJ2-1, with D possibly being TRBD1 (6 bases). The CDR3 loop spans 16 amino acids. Deletions cut 0 bases from V and 6 bases from J, with 16 bases between. Germline V gene sequence: CDR1 SGHRS, CDR2 YFSETQ. CDR3 in amino acids: CASSLVAGVGTNEQFF. The CDR3 DNA reads TGCGCCAGCAGCTTGGTCGCAGGGGTGGGAACCAATGAGCAGTTCTTC.

The gene calls are TRBV5-5 and TRBJ1-5; 7 positions match TRBD1. The ends lost 4 bases at V and 1 base at J; junction bases unmatched: 5. Germline V CDR1 and CDR2: SGHKS, YYEKEE (reference sequence). CDR3 length equals 15 residues. The CDR3 is CASSGTGASNQPQHF. The CDR3 DNA reads TGTGCCAGCAGCGGAACAGGGGCGAGCAATCAGCCCCAGCATTTT.